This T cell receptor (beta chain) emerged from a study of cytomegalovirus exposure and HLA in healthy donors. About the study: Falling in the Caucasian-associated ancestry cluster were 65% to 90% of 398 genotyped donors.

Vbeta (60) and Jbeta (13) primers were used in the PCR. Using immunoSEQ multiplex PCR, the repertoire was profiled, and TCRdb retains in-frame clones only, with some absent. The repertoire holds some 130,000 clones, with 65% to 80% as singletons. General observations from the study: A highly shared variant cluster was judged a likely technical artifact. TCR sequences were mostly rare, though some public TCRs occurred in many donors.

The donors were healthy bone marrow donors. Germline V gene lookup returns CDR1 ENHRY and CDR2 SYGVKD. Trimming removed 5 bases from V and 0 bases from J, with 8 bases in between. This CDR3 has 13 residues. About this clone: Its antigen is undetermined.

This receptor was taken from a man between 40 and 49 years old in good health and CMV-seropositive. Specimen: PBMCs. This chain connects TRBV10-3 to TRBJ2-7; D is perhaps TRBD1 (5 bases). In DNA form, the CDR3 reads TGTGCCATCAGTTCAGGGTTCTCCTACGAGCAGTACTTC. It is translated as CAISSGFSYEQYF.